The 19 T cell receptor beta chains in this list originate from one sample, sequenced in a study of cytomegalovirus exposure and HLA in healthy donors. A multiplex PCR was run with 60 Vbeta primers and 13 Jbeta primers. Sequencing used immunoSEQ multiplex PCR; TCRdb keeps in-frame clones, though not all of them. The sample has 40,000 or so clones; the top ten hold 3.2%. The sequenced material came from PBMCs. The source of these receptors is a woman in her 30s in good health and CMV-seropositive.

The chain uses TRBV25-1 and TRBJ1-1; D is possibly TRBD1 (6 bases). The CDR3 has 15 amino acids. Trimming removed 8 bases at V and 3 bases at J, with 19 bases between. Germline lookup yields CDR1 MGHDK and CDR2 SYGVNS. CDR3 region: CASARAGDVYTEAFF. The CDR3 DNA reads as TGTGCCAGCGCGCGGGCAGGGGATGTGTACACTGAAGCTTTCTTT. Complete variable domain (other parts from reference TRBV25-1 and TRBJ1-1): EADIYQTPRYLVIGTGKKITLECSQTMGHDKMYWYQQDPGMELHLIHYSYGVNSTEKGDLSSESTVSRIRTEHFPLTLESARPSHTSQYLCASARAGDVYTEAFFGQGTRLTVV.

The rearrangement links TRBV30 to TRBJ2-6; tentative D call: TRBD2 (5 bases). V was trimmed by 2 bases and J by 7 bases, leaving 12 bases between them. Germline-derived CDR1 and CDR2 are GTSNPN and SVGIG (reference sequence). The CDR3 is made up of 14 amino acids. DNA of the CDR3: TGTGCCTGGAGTCGCGGCCCTAGCGCCAACGTCCTGACTTTC. It is translated as CAWSRGPSANVLTF.

The chain recombines TRBV10-3 with TRBJ1-3; D is perhaps TRBD1 (5 bases). Germline V gene sequence: CDR1 ENHRY, CDR2 SYGVKD. The CDR3 is made up of 16 amino acids. The germline V and J ends were trimmed by 4 bases and 0 bases, with 13 bases remaining between them. DNA for the CDR3: TGTGCCATCAGTGGGGCAGGGCAGCCCTCTGGAAACACCATATATTTT. Translated, it gives CAISGAGQPSGNTIYF.

The chain employs TRBV6-7 and TRBJ2-3; 9 nucleotides match TRBD1. TRBV6-7 is placed among ORFs of uncertain function. This CDR3 comprises 16 residues. Unmatched junction bases numbered 5, after V lost 2 bases and J lost 2 bases. The CDR3 DNA reads as TGTGCCAGCAGTTACCCGGACAGGGGATACACAGATACGCAGTATTTT. Translating gives CASSYPDRGYTDTQYF.

The CDR3 DNA sequence: TGCAGTGCTGAGGAGCAGTTCTTC. Translated: CSAEEQFF. This chain links TRBV20-1 with TRBJ2-1; D is unclear. CDR3 length equals 8 residues. Trimming pared 5 bases from V and 10 bases from J, leaving 3 bases between. CDR1 is DFQATT and CDR2 is SNEGSKA in the germline V gene (reference sequence).

Regarding this clone: Other nucleotide sequences in the sample specify the same CDR3. The J gene is TRBJ2-7, the V gene TRBV13; TRBD1 aligns across 9 bases. This CDR3 has 16 residues. Germline assignment: CDR1 PRHDT and CDR2 FYEKMQ (reference sequence). J lost 4 bases, V lost 4 bases, and 11 bases had no gene match. The CDR3 region is CASSSRTGGILYEQYF. Written as DNA, the CDR3 is TGTGCCAGCAGCTCAAGAACAGGGGGCATTTTGTACGAGCAGTACTTC.

Regarding this clone: An end of the junction does not agree with germline; a read error may underlie this. The rearrangement links TRBV30 to TRBJ1-1; D is ambiguous. This CDR3 has 11 residues. Germline V CDR1 and CDR2: GTSNPN, SVGIG (reference sequence). The DNA of the CDR3 is TGCGCGGCAGCGGTAAACACTGAAGCTTTCTTT. Translated: CAAAVNTEAFF.

This sequence joins TRBV2 and TRBJ2-1; the D gene is possibly TRBD2 (6 bases). Germline values: CDR1 SNHLY, CDR2 FYNNEI. This CDR3 contains 15 residues. V was clipped by 6 bases and J by 1 base, with 13 bases between them. CDR3 sequence reads: CASSPRGNSYNEQFF. The CDR3 DNA reads TGTGCCAGCAGCCCCCGGGGGAATTCCTACAATGAGCAGTTCTTC.

The chain joins TRBV5-1 to TRBJ2-7; 9 bases agree with TRBD2. This CDR3 is built from 14 residues. Trimming cost V 1 base and J 5 bases; bases outside gene matches: 4. Germline loops: CDR1 SGHRS, CDR2 YFSETQ. The CDR3 sequence is CASSLRGGAHEQYF. CDR3 nucleotide sequence: TGCGCCAGCAGCTTGCGCGGGGGGGCACACGAGCAGTACTTC.

This chain connects TRBV4-2 to TRBJ1-5; the D is unclear. Trimming removed 0 bases at V and 2 bases at J, with 14 bases between. The germline V gene has CDR1 LGHNA and CDR2 YNFKEQ. This CDR3 region has 17 residues. Written as DNA, the CDR3 is TGTGCCAGCAGCCAAGATCCGAGCCAGGTAGGCAATCAGCCCCAGCATTTT. It translates to CASSQDPSQVGNQPQHF.

CDR3 in DNA: TGCGCCAGCAGCTTGGACGGGAATCAGCCCCAGCATTTT. Protein sequence: CASSLDGNQPQHF. This chain uses TRBV5-1 with TRBJ1-5; no definite D call. V was cut by 0 bases and J by 4 bases, with 5 bases left in between. The CDR3 sequence is 13 residues long. Germline lookup yields CDR1 SGHRS and CDR2 YFSETQ.

The chain employs TRBV2 and TRBJ2-7, with unresolved D. The germline gives CDR1 SNHLY, CDR2 FYNNEI. The V gene lost 5 bases and the J gene lost 2 bases, with 4 bases spanning the gap. The CDR3 length is 11 residues. In DNA form, the CDR3 reads TGTGCCAGCAGTCCCACCTACGAGCAGTACTTC. Translation: CASSPTYEQYF.

The chain uses TRBV18 and TRBJ2-7; 9 bases are a match to TRBD1. The CDR3 totals 15 residues. The V segment lost 2 bases and the J segment 6 bases; nucleotides outside the gene matches: 8. CDR1 KGHSH and CDR2 LQKENI come from the germline V gene. The CDR3 sequence: CASSPTPGQGSEQYF. CDR3 DNA: TGTGCCAGCTCACCAACTCCGGGACAGGGTAGCGAGCAGTACTTC.

V and J are TRBV28 and TRBJ1-2, with a weak D call TRBD1 (6 bases). V was trimmed by 8 bases and J by 7 bases, leaving 11 bases between them. The germline V gene encodes CDR1 MDHEN and CDR2 SYDVKM. This CDR3 has 11 amino acids. This chain's CDR3 is CASGEGGGYTF. The CDR3 nucleotides read TGTGCCAGCGGCGAAGGGGGTGGCTACACCTTC.

The rearrangement links TRBV6-6 to TRBJ2-5, with 9 bases lining up with TRBD2. This CDR3 has 14 amino acids. The V gene end was trimmed by 6 bases and the J gene end by 4 bases; junction bases not matched to a gene: 6. CDR1 is MNHNY and CDR2 is SVGAGI in the germline V gene (reference sequence). CDR3 sequence: CASSAGGGRETQYF. The CDR3 coding sequence is TGTGCCAGCAGCGCGGGGGGGGGTAGAGAGACCCAGTACTTC.

The chain links TRBV15 to TRBJ2-5, with D hard to call. The CDR3 runs 17 residues. The V and J ends lost 0 bases and 4 bases respectively, with 18 bases between them. In germline, CDR1 is LNHNV, CDR2 YYDKDF (reference sequence). CDR3 coding DNA: TGTGCCACCAGCAGAGATTCGTGGTACTCAGAGGCAGAGACCCAGTACTTC. Translating gives CATSRDSWYSEAETQYF.

The gene calls are TRBV11-2 and TRBJ2-7; 10 bases match TRBD1. The CDR3 covers 16 residues. The germline gives CDR1 SGHAT, CDR2 FQNNGV. J gave up 7 bases and V 0 bases, and 9 bases lay outside the gene matches. CDR3 loop: CASSLDGTGAFREQYF. The DNA for the CDR3 is TGTGCCAGCAGCTTAGATGGGACAGGGGCCTTCAGGGAGCAGTACTTC. Full variable domain (rest looked up from reference TRBV11-2 and TRBJ2-7): EAGVAQSPRYKIIEKRQSVAFWCNPISGHATLYWYQQILGQGPKLLIQFQNNGVVDDSQLPKDRFSAERLKGVDSTLKIQPAKLEDSAVYLCASSLDGTGAFREQYFGPGTRLTVT.

The chain recombines TRBV19 with TRBJ2-1, with a possible D match to TRBD1 (6 bases). Germline values: CDR1 LNHDA, CDR2 SQIVND (reference sequence). The CDR3 has 14 residues. V lost 5 bases, J lost 9 bases, and 17 bases lay in between. As DNA, the CDR3 is TGTGCCAGTAGTGCCCAATCAGGGGTTAGTGAGCAGTTCTTC. The encoded protein is CASSAQSGVSEQFF.

The chain couples TRBV6-6 to TRBJ1-1; TRBD1 is a possible D gene (6 bases). Germline assignment: CDR1 MNHNY and CDR2 SVGAGI (reference sequence). This CDR3 is built from 14 residues. Trimming left V 5 bases short and J 1 base short, with 11 bases between. Written as DNA, the CDR3 is TGTGCCAGCAGTCCGGGACAAGCGAACACTGAAGCTTTCTTT. Its protein is CASSPGQANTEAFF.